This passage covers 32 T cell receptor beta chains from one sample sequenced in a study of T cells in Graves' hyperthyroidism and ophthalmopathy. Authors of the study amplified TCR beta CDR3 regions from RNA transcripts. HTBI primers drove first-round RT-PCR of the TCR CDR3. TCRdb reanalysed the multiplex PCR reads using MiXCR and keeps one entry per CDR3 protein. This repertoire shows 660,000 or so distinct CDR3 sequences, 45% found once; its top ten account for roughly 7.2%. Sequenced: peripheral blood or thyroid tissue (not recorded which). These receptors were collected from an adult man with Graves' disease, either hyperthyroidism or ophthalmopathy (not recorded which).

There are many counts of this clonotype. The DNA of the CDR3 is TGCAGTGCTAGAAGGGGGAGTGACAATCAGCCCCAGCATTTT. Its protein product is CSARRGSDNQPQHF. The chain is built from TRBV20-1 and TRBJ1-5, with TRBD1 as a possible D gene (6 bases). Germline V lookup: CDR1 DFQATT, CDR2 SNEGSKA (reference sequence). The CDR3 has 14 amino acids. The V end was cut by 2 bases, the J end by 3 bases, with 11 bases between.

This clonotype was found once. One end of the junction does not line up with germline, which may come from a read error. The gene calls are TRBV24-1 and TRBJ2-5; 7 nucleotides line up with TRBD1. Germline loops: CDR1 KGHDR, CDR2 SFDVKD. This CDR3 is built from 10 residues. This CDR3 reads CATSDETGCF. Written as DNA, the CDR3 is TGTGCCACCAGTGATGAGACAGGGTGCTTC.

This clonotype was seen repeatedly, ten times or more. The chain uses TRBV5-1 and TRBJ1-1, with 8 bases matching TRBD1. The CDR3 contains 14 residues. The junction had 8 bases not matched to a gene; V was cut back by 4 bases and J by 6 bases. Germline CDR1 SGHRS, CDR2 YFSETQ. The CDR3 DNA is TGCGCCAGCAGCGAGGGACAGGAGTTCGCTGAAGCTTTCTTT. Amino acid sequence: CASSEGQEFAEAFF. Variable domain in full (rest from reference TRBV5-1 and TRBJ1-1): KAGVTQTPRYLIKTRGQQVTLSCSPISGHRSVSWYQQTPGQGLQFLFEYFSETQRNKGNFPGRFSGRQFSNSRSEMNVSTLELGDSALYLCASSEGQEFAEAFFGQGTRLTVV.

This clonotype was counted at least ten times. The V gene is TRBV10-3, the J gene TRBJ2-7, with 8 bases lining up with TRBD1. J lost 1 base, V lost 1 base, and 6 bases had no gene match. CDR1 and CDR2 from the germline V gene are ENHRY and SYGVKD. This CDR3 region has 16 residues. The CDR3 spells CAISELGQVLSYEQYF. The CDR3 DNA sequence: TGTGCCATCAGTGAGTTGGGACAGGTGTTATCCTACGAGCAGTACTTC.

V and J are TRBV6-6 and TRBJ2-3, with 7 bases identical to TRBD2. V lost 0 bases to trimming and J lost 2 bases; unmatched junction nucleotides: 2. Germline CDR1 and CDR2: MNHNY and SVGAGI (reference sequence). This CDR3 has 15 amino acids. The CDR3 DNA sequence: TGTGCCAGCAGTTACTCCGCGGGAGACACAGATACGCAGTATTTT. Residues: CASSYSAGDTDTQYF.

The chain joins TRBV7-9 to TRBJ1-4, with TRBD1 as a possible D gene (5 bases). Germline CDR1 is SEHNR and CDR2 is FQNEAQ (reference sequence). V dropped 4 bases and J dropped 2 bases, with 17 bases sitting between them. CDR3 length equals 17 residues. The CDR3 DNA reads TGTGCCAGCAGCTCAGGGTTTGGGCGGTCCACTAATGAAAAACTGTTTTTT. It is translated as CASSSGFGRSTNEKLFF.

This clonotype was seen a few times. The genes are TRBV7-9 and TRBJ2-7, with TRBD2 identical over 8 bases. The CDR3 has 14 residues. CDR1 and CDR2 from the germline V gene are SEHNR and FQNEAQ (reference sequence). V dropped 5 bases and J dropped 2; count of bases not matched to a gene: 5. DNA of the CDR3: TGTGCCAGCAGCGGGGCGGGACTAGCCTACGAGCAGTACTTC. It translates to CASSGAGLAYEQYF.

Many counts were recorded for this clonotype. The J gene is TRBJ2-7, the V gene TRBV29-1; the match to TRBD2 covers 7 bases. Trimming took 3 bases from V and 0 from J; bases not matched to a gene: 2. From germline, CDR1 is SQVTM and CDR2 ANQGSEA. This CDR3 region has 13 residues. Written as DNA, the CDR3 is TGCAGCGTTGAGGCGGGGGTCTCCTACGAGCAGTACTTC. Encoded protein: CSVEAGVSYEQYF.

This clonotype was seen at least ten times. The V and J genes are TRBV7-9 and TRBJ1-1; possibly TRBD1 for D (5 bases). From germline, CDR1 is SEHNR and CDR2 FQNEAQ (reference sequence). This CDR3 has 14 amino acids. V lost 3 bases to trimming and J lost 1 base, with 9 bases between them. Written as DNA, the CDR3 is TGTGCCAGCAGCTTCCAGGGAAAGAACACTGAAGCTTTCTTT. Protein sequence: CASSFQGKNTEAFF.

In this sample, this clonotype turned up a few times. The J gene is TRBJ2-7, the V gene TRBV20-1; possibly TRBD2 for D (6 bases). Trimming removed 6 bases from V and 0 bases from J, with 12 bases in between. This CDR3 region has 13 residues. Germline CDR1 DFQATT, CDR2 SNEGSKA (reference sequence). The CDR3 loop reads CSAWDGSSYEQYF. The CDR3 DNA sequence: TGCAGTGCATGGGACGGGAGCTCCTACGAGCAGTACTTC.

J is TRBJ1-4 and V is TRBV7-3; D may be TRBD1 (6 bases). The CDR3 totals 20 residues. Germline loops: CDR1 SGHTA, CDR2 FQGTGA. Deletions cut 5 bases from V and 8 bases from J, with 33 bases between. CDR3 DNA: TGTGCCAGCAGCGCTGTACCCTACGGAGGCAGGGGCTCACCCTACGAAAAACTGTTTTTT. This gives the protein CASSAVPYGGRGSPYEKLFF.

The V call is TRBV2, the J call TRBJ1-1; D remains unclear. The length of the CDR3 is 13 residues. Germline lookup yields CDR1 SNHLY and CDR2 FYNNEI. Trimming removed 7 bases from V and 5 bases from J, with 14 bases in between. CDR3 DNA sequence: TGTGCCAGCATAGGGATTGGAATGACTGAAGCTTTCTTT. Protein sequence: CASIGIGMTEAFF.

This clonotype has a handful of counts. This rearrangement joins TRBV20-1 to TRBJ2-5; weak D call: TRBD1 (6 bases). Per the germline V gene, CDR1 is DFQATT and CDR2 is SNEGSKA (reference sequence). V was shortened by 1 base and J by 11 bases, with 26 bases between the two germline ends. The CDR3 loop spans 16 amino acids. The CDR3 reads CSARAPLQGKLGEQYF. The DNA of the CDR3 is TGCAGTGCTAGAGCCCCTTTACAGGGTAAATTGGGGGAGCAGTACTTC.

Points on this clonotype: A read error may be the cause here, since a much bigger clone is one base away. The rearrangement links TRBV7-2 to TRBJ2-5; D ambiguous. This CDR3 region has 14 residues. Looked up from germline, CDR1 is SGHTA and CDR2 is FQGNSA. Trimming removed 3 bases from V and 2 bases from J, with 10 bases in between. The CDR3 spells CASSFGSTQETQYF. CDR3 coding DNA: TGTGCCAGCAGCTTCGGCAGTACTCAAGAGACCCAGTACTTC.

A single count supports this clonotype. An end of the junction differs from the germline gene, which may be a read error. This chain uses TRBV29-1 with TRBJ1-2, with D unresolved. Germline V CDR1 and CDR2: SQVTM, ANQGSEA. This CDR3 is built from 11 residues. CDR3 nucleotide sequence: TGCAGCGTTGGCAGGACTCTCACTGAAGCTTTC. Protein: CSVGRTLTEAF.

The chain combines TRBV7-9 with TRBJ1-1; 9 bases match TRBD1. The J segment lost 4 bases and the V segment lost 4 bases, leaving 16 bases of the junction unmatched. Germline-derived CDR1 and CDR2 are SEHNR and FQNEAQ (reference sequence). CDR3 size: 18 residues. The CDR3 here is CASSSHDLQGAFFTEAFF. CDR3 bases: TGTGCCAGCAGCTCGCACGACCTACAGGGGGCCTTCTTCACTGAAGCTTTCTTT. Full variable domain (outside the CDR3, taken from reference TRBV7-9 and TRBJ1-1): DTGVSQNPRHKITKRGQNVTFRCDPISEHNRLYWYRQTLGQGPEFLTYFQNEAQLEKSRLLSDRFSAERPKGSFSTLEIQRTEQGDSAMYLCASSSHDLQGAFFTEAFFGQGTRLTVV.

This chain connects TRBV7-2 to TRBJ1-1; D not resolved. The germline CDR1 and CDR2 sequences are SGHTA and FQGNSA. Trimming removed 2 bases at V and 4 bases at J, with 11 bases between. The CDR3 is made up of 14 amino acids. CDR3 protein: CASSLRGRRTEAFF. The CDR3 DNA sequence: TGTGCCAGCAGCTTACGAGGGAGGCGCACTGAAGCTTTCTTT.

The chain uses TRBV25-1 and TRBJ1-6; perhaps TRBD1 as D (5 bases). Germline assignment: CDR1 MGHDK and CDR2 SYGVNS. The CDR3 consists of 16 residues. Trimming removed 5 bases at V and 3 bases at J, with 14 bases between. The DNA for the CDR3 is TGTGCCAGCAGTTTATATAGGACATTCTATAATTCACCCCTCCACTTT. Translating gives CASSLYRTFYNSPLHF. The whole variable domain, filled in from reference TRBV25-1 and TRBJ1-6, reads EADIYQTPRYLVIGTGKKITLECSQTMGHDKMYWYQQDPGMELHLIHYSYGVNSTEKGDLSSESTVSRIRTEHFPLTLESARPSHTSQYLCASSLYRTFYNSPLHFGNGTRLTVT.

The genes are TRBV7-9 and TRBJ2-7, with D perhaps TRBD1 (5 bases). Between the trimmed V and J ends, which lost 8 bases and 3 bases, there was a span of 14 bases. Germline V lookup: CDR1 SEHNR, CDR2 FQNEAQ (reference sequence). The CDR3 contains 13 residues. DNA of the CDR3: TGTGCCAGCCAAGACCAGGGTAGCTACGAGCAGTACTTC. Amino acid sequence: CASQDQGSYEQYF. The full variable domain, in which reference TRBV7-9 and TRBJ2-7 provide the parts outside the CDR3, is DTGVSQNPRHKITKRGQNVTFRCDPISEHNRLYWYRQTLGQGPEFLTYFQNEAQLEKSRLLSDRFSAERPKGSFSTLEIQRTEQGDSAMYLCASQDQGSYEQYFGPGTRLTVT.

This clonotype showed up many times. This chain connects TRBV24-1 to TRBJ1-2; TRBD1 might be the D (5 bases). V was cut by 3 bases and J by 4 bases, with 11 bases left in between. The CDR3 has 14 residues. Germline lookup yields CDR1 KGHDR and CDR2 SFDVKD. This chain's CDR3 is CATSDPGLTYGYTF. The CDR3 DNA follows: TGTGCCACCAGTGATCCGGGACTGACCTATGGCTACACCTTC.

This sequence joins TRBV7-9 and TRBJ1-1; 8 bases agree with TRBD1. The ends lost 6 bases at V and 4 bases at J; junction bases unmatched: 10. Germline V gives CDR1 SEHNR, CDR2 FQNEAQ (reference sequence). The CDR3 runs 15 residues. In DNA, the CDR3 is TGTGCCAGCAGACCATCCTCCGGGACAGGCACTGAAGCTTTCTTT. This translates into CASRPSSGTGTEAFF.

This chain joins TRBV29-1 and TRBJ2-1, with 11 bases that match TRBD2. Germline assignment: CDR1 SQVTM and CDR2 ANQGSEA. J was trimmed by 7 bases and V by 6 bases; bases with no gene match: 5. The CDR3 totals 13 residues. The CDR3 is CSVVAGGENEQFF. The CDR3 DNA sequence: TGCAGCGTGGTAGCGGGAGGGGAGAATGAGCAGTTCTTC.

This chain uses TRBV10-3 with TRBJ2-7; D not resolved. Germline loops: CDR1 ENHRY, CDR2 SYGVKD. Trimming removed 7 bases at V and 2 bases at J, with 9 bases between. This CDR3 comprises 12 residues. The CDR3 reads CAIKDGTYEQYF. In DNA form, the CDR3 reads TGTGCCATCAAAGACGGAACCTACGAGCAGTACTTC.

Notes on this clonotype: Relative to the germline gene, one junction end is altered; a read error may explain this. The chain carries TRBV20-1 and TRBJ2-7; TRBD1 matches 12 bases. CDR1 and CDR2 from the germline V gene are DFQATT and SNEGSKA (reference sequence). The CDR3 runs to 14 residues. Here the CDR3 reads CSAGEGQGAREQYF. The CDR3 DNA reads TGCAGTGCTGGAGAGGGACAGGGGGCGCGGGAGCAGTACTTC.

The chain links TRBV7-3 to TRBJ2-2, with 11 bases aligning to TRBD2. V was pared by 3 bases and J by 4 bases, with 10 bases of the junction left unmatched. This CDR3 is built from 18 residues. Germline V gene sequence: CDR1 SGHTA, CDR2 FQGTGA. The DNA for the CDR3 is TGTGCCAGCAGCTTGGAGTCTAGCGGGGGGTCGGGCACCGGGGAGCTGTTTTTT. This translates into CASSLESSGGSGTGELFF.

This clonotype was seen at least ten times. This chain uses TRBV29-1 with TRBJ2-7; TRBD2 matches at 9 bases. J gave up 2 bases and V 8 bases, and 7 bases lay outside the gene matches. This CDR3 contains 13 residues. Germline V gene sequence: CDR1 SQVTM, CDR2 ANQGSEA. Written as DNA, the CDR3 is TGCAGCATTGTGGGCGGGAGGGCCTACGAGCAGTACTTC. Translating it yields CSIVGGRAYEQYF.

In its sample, this clonotype was seen many times. This chain links TRBV2 with TRBJ1-5; D is ambiguous. This CDR3 is 15 amino acids long. Germline CDR1 reads SNHLY; CDR2 reads FYNNEI. Trimming removed 0 bases from V and 7 bases from J, with 13 bases in between. The CDR3 loop is CASSEAEAVGQPQHF. CDR3 nucleotide sequence: TGTGCCAGCAGTGAAGCAGAGGCCGTAGGACAGCCCCAGCATTTT. The whole variable domain, remainder taken from reference TRBV2 and TRBJ1-5, is EPEVTQTPSHQVTQMGQEVILRCVPISNHLYFYWYRQILGQKVEFLVSFYNNEISEKSEIFDDQFSVERPDGSNFTLKIRSTKLEDSAMYFCASSEAEAVGQPQHFGDGTRLSIL.

CDR3 region: CSARVRGQGYEQYF. CDR3 DNA: TGCAGTGCTAGAGTGAGGGGACAGGGCTACGAGCAGTACTTC. The V call is TRBV20-1, the J call TRBJ2-7; 9 bases line up with TRBD1. The CDR3 totals 14 residues. Unmatched junction bases numbered 4, after V lost 1 base and J lost 3 bases. Germline CDR1 is DFQATT and CDR2 is SNEGSKA (reference sequence).

This clonotype was counted a few times. The chain employs TRBV7-2 and TRBJ1-2; D unclear. This CDR3 has 12 amino acids. Germline V gene lookup returns CDR1 SGHTA and CDR2 FQGNSA. V lost 7 bases to trimming and J lost 5 bases, with 11 bases between them. CDR3 in amino acids: CASNTRIYGYTF. CDR3 in DNA: TGTGCCAGCAACACCCGGATATATGGCTACACCTTC.

The sample holds a few counts of this clonotype. This chain links TRBV6-1 with TRBJ1-1, with D possibly matching TRBD1 (5 bases). Germline loops: CDR1 MNHNS, CDR2 SASEGT. The CDR3 has 16 residues. V was clipped by 2 bases and J by 0 bases, with 13 bases between them. CDR3: CASSERGEAMNTEAFF. The CDR3 DNA reads TGTGCCAGCAGTGAAAGGGGAGAGGCAATGAACACTGAAGCTTTCTTT.

The rearrangement links TRBV7-2 to TRBJ1-2; TRBD1 matches at 8 bases. Germline V lookup: CDR1 SGHTA, CDR2 FQGNSA. CDR3 size: 14 residues. Trimming at V came to 6 bases and at J to 5 bases, leaving 8 bases not matched to a gene. The CDR3 sequence: CASSEATGGYGYTF. CDR3 nucleotides: TGTGCCAGCAGTGAAGCCACAGGGGGTTATGGCTACACCTTC.

The chain couples TRBV7-9 to TRBJ2-7; 8 bases match TRBD1. The CDR3 covers 14 residues. V dropped 8 bases and J dropped 3; count of bases not matched to a gene: 9. Germline CDR1 and CDR2: SEHNR and FQNEAQ (reference sequence). CDR3 DNA: TGTGCCAGCTCCCGACAGGGGACCAACTACGAGCAGTACTTC. This translates into CASSRQGTNYEQYF.